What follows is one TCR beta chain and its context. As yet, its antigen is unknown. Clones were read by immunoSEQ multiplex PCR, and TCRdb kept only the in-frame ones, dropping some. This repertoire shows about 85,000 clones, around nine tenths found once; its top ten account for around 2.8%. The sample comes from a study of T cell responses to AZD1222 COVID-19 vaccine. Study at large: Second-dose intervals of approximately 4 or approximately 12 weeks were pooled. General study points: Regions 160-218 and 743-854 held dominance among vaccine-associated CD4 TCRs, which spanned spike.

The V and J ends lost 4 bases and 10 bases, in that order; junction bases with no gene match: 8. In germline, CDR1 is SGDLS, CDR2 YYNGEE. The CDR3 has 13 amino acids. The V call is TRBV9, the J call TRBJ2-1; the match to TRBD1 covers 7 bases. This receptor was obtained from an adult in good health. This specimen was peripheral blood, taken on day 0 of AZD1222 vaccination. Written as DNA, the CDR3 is TGTGCCAGCAGCCGAGGACAGGAACGGGAGCAGTTCTTC. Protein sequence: CASSRGQEREQFF.